One and the same sample provided the 16 T cell receptor beta chains below, sequenced in a study of T cell repertoires in cytomegalovirus infection. Their specific antigens are unknown. From the reads, TCRdb called clonotypes with MiXCR, one entry per CDR3 protein. The table shows around 570,000 distinct CDR3 sequences, with 40% occurring only once. The specimen comprised cultured PBMCs, sampled from culture after CMV antigen stimulation. The receptors were sampled from a human donor in good health (CMV status not recorded). Some clones in this sample may be carry-over from other donors' samples.

V and J are TRBV7-6 and TRBJ1-1; 11 bases map to TRBD1. The germline V gene has CDR1 SGHVS and CDR2 FNYEAQ. The CDR3 runs 13 residues. Losses at the gene ends were 1 base for V and 13 bases for J; bases not matched to a gene: 5. Written as DNA, the CDR3 is TGTGCCAGCAGCTTAGTAGGGGGACAGGGGGATTTCTTT. This gives the protein CASSLVGGQGDFF.

In DNA form, the CDR3 reads TGTGCCAGCAGTCCGTCCCGGGACAGGGACGACACTGAAGCTTTCTTT. Protein sequence: CASSPSRDRDDTEAFF. This sequence joins TRBV27 and TRBJ1-1, with 9 bases identical to TRBD1. The CDR3 covers 16 residues. Germline CDR1 is MNHEY and CDR2 is SMNVEV (reference sequence). Trimming cost V 5 bases and J 3 bases; bases outside gene matches: 10.

The chain employs TRBV12-3 or TRBV12-4 and TRBJ2-3; 14 bases line up with TRBD2. V was clipped by 9 bases and J by 8 bases; unmatched bases: 7. CDR3 length equals 14 residues. The CDR3 sequence: CASATSGGASTQYF. The CDR3 coding sequence is TGTGCCAGTGCGACTAGCGGGGGGGCCAGTACGCAGTATTTT.

A few counts support this clonotype. The V gene is TRBV25-1, the J gene TRBJ2-1; TRBD2 might be the D (6 bases). The CDR3 spans 13 residues. V lost 6 bases and J 6 bases, leaving 12 bases between the germline ends. The V gene's germline CDR1 is MGHDK and CDR2 SYGVNS. CDR3 DNA sequence: TGTGCCAGCAGCGGAGGGTCCCCCAATGAGCAGTTCTTC. This codes for CASSGGSPNEQFF. Filled out from reference TRBV25-1 and TRBJ2-1, the complete variable domain reads EADIYQTPRYLVIGTGKKITLECSQTMGHDKMYWYQQDPGMELHLIHYSYGVNSTEKGDLSSESTVSRIRTEHFPLTLESARPSHTSQYLCASSGGSPNEQFFGPGTRLTVL.

The V call is TRBV6-6, the J call TRBJ1-1; no firm D call. CDR1 MNHNY and CDR2 SVGAGI come from the germline V gene (reference sequence). The V end was cut by 10 bases, the J end by 1 base, with 10 bases between. There are 12 residues in the CDR3. CDR3 DNA sequence: TGTGCCACCAAACGGTGGAACACTGAAGCTTTCTTT. This sequence encodes CATKRWNTEAFF.

The chain has TRBV20-1 and TRBJ2-1, with D perhaps matching TRBD2 (6 bases). This CDR3 spans 16 amino acids. V was pared by 2 bases and J by 0 bases, with 14 bases between. CDR1 and CDR2 from the germline V gene are DFQATT and SNEGSKA (reference sequence). CDR3 nucleotides: TGCAGTGCTAGACCCAGCGGGTCTAGCTCCTACAATGAGCAGTTCTTC. Translation: CSARPSGSSSYNEQFF.

The CDR3 loop is CASSLKLAGVARLLNEQFF. The CDR3 nucleotides are TGTGCCAGCAGCTTAAAACTAGCGGGAGTGGCCCGCTTGTTGAATGAGCAGTTCTTC. The J gene is TRBJ2-1, the V gene TRBV7-9; 11 bases align to TRBD2. The CDR3 spans 19 residues. The trim removed 2 bases at V and 7 bases at J, leaving 16 bases unmatched. Per the germline V gene, CDR1 is SEHNR and CDR2 is FQNEAQ (reference sequence).

This clonotype occurred once. V usage is TRBV28 and J usage is TRBJ2-3; D possibly uses TRBD1 or TRBD2 (5 bases each). V gave up 9 bases and J gave up 2 bases, with 18 bases separating them. The length of the CDR3 is 15 residues. CDR1 and CDR2 (germline): MDHEN, SYDVKM. The CDR3 sequence: CARGPADLYTDTQYF. As DNA, the CDR3 is TGTGCCAGGGGACCGGCGGATTTGTACACAGATACGCAGTATTTT. Full variable domain (rest looked up from reference TRBV28 and TRBJ2-3): DVKVTQSSRYLVKRTGEKVFLECVQDMDHENMFWYRQDPGLGLRLIYFSYDVKMKEKGDIPEGYSVSREKKERFSLILESASTNQTSMYLCARGPADLYTDTQYFGPGTRLTVL.

The chain is built from TRBV6-8 and TRBJ2-2; D unclear. This CDR3 comprises 12 residues. Germline V gives CDR1 MNHGY, CDR2 SAAAGT. CDR3 loop: CAAARNTGELFF. In DNA form, the CDR3 reads TGTGCGGCAGCGAGGAACACCGGGGAGCTGTTTTTT.

Only a few counts were recorded for this clonotype. This sequence joins TRBV2 and TRBJ2-7; D not resolved. The CDR3 extends over 15 amino acids. CDR1 is SNHLY and CDR2 is FYNNEI in the germline V gene. Trimming cost V 6 bases and J 1 base, with 16 bases left between them. Here the CDR3 reads CASRIGRSESYEQYF. Here the CDR3 DNA reads TGTGCCAGCAGGATCGGGCGGAGCGAGTCCTACGAGCAGTACTTC.

This clonotype was detected ten times or more. The chain has TRBV7-2 and TRBJ1-5; 7 nucleotides agree with TRBD1. Germline V gene sequence: CDR1 SGHTA, CDR2 FQGNSA. With 5 bases clipped from V and 6 bases from J, the junction kept 7 bases outside the gene matches. CDR3 length: 14 amino acids. The chain's CDR3 is CASSPDRVGQPQHF. The CDR3 DNA sequence: TGTGCCAGCAGCCCTGACAGGGTGGGTCAGCCCCAGCATTTT.

This chain uses TRBV6-5 with TRBJ1-1, with a tentative D call TRBD1 (5 bases). This CDR3 has 18 amino acids. The V end lost 6 bases, the J end lost 6 bases, and 29 bases lay between the germline ends. Germline V gives CDR1 MNHEY, CDR2 SVGAGI. The chain's CDR3 is CASSLRLDWTRDVAEAFF. CDR3 bases: TGTGCCAGCAGCCTGCGACTCGATTGGACCAGGGATGTCGCTGAAGCTTTCTTT.

The V gene is TRBV7-4, the J gene TRBJ2-7; D gene uncertain. Germline CDR1 SGHVT, CDR2 SQSDAQ. The CDR3 spans 14 residues. V was clipped by 5 bases and J by 0 bases, with 11 bases between them. The CDR3 region is CASSPRAYSYEQYF. In DNA, the CDR3 is TGTGCCAGCAGCCCCCGGGCCTACTCCTACGAGCAGTACTTC.

The V and J genes are TRBV20-1 and TRBJ2-3; the D is unclear. The germline gives CDR1 DFQATT, CDR2 SNEGSKA (reference sequence). This CDR3 is built from 12 residues. Trimming removed 6 bases from V and 6 bases from J, with 13 bases in between. CDR3 protein: CSASTGPDTQYF. CDR3 nucleotides: TGCAGTGCCTCCACCGGGCCCGATACGCAGTATTTT.

This clonotype was detected only a few times. This chain connects TRBV12-3 or TRBV12-4 to TRBJ2-7; unclear D gene. The CDR3 loop spans 13 amino acids. V gave up 6 bases and J gave up 2 bases, with 11 bases separating them. CDR3 sequence reads: CASSPERAYEQYF. CDR3 DNA sequence: TGTGCCAGCAGCCCAGAAAGAGCCTACGAGCAGTACTTC.

This clonotype turned up a few times. This rearrangement joins TRBV5-1 to TRBJ2-7; unclear D gene. Germline V gene sequence: CDR1 SGHRS, CDR2 YFSETQ. The V end was cut by 5 bases, the J end by 6 bases, with 18 bases between. The CDR3 runs 14 residues. The CDR3 loop is CASSWPSTSGEQYF. The CDR3 DNA reads TGCGCCAGCAGTTGGCCCAGCACCTCAGGCGAGCAGTACTTC.